Sequencing of this T cell receptor beta chain was carried out in a study of identical twins. TCRdb processed the 5' RACE reads anew with MiXCR; each CDR3 protein has one entry. The data hold 1.5 million to 2 million distinct CDR3 sequences, with roughly a third observed a single time. The V segment lost 3 bases and the J segment 2 bases; nucleotides outside the gene matches: 5. The CDR3 consists of 15 residues. Looked up from germline, CDR1 is DFQATT and CDR2 is SNEGSKA (reference sequence). This rearrangement joins TRBV20-1 to TRBJ2-3; 10 positions agree with TRBD2. The source material was cord blood. This TCR derives from a newborn girl in good health. CDR3 nucleotide sequence: TGCAGTGCTAGTGTAGCGGGGGGACCCACAGATACGCAGTATTTT. This sequence encodes CSASVAGGPTDTQYF.